These 27 T cell receptor beta chains originate from one sample sequenced in a study of Ad26.COV2.S vaccination and SARS-CoV-2 variants. Clones were read by immunoSEQ multiplex PCR, and TCRdb kept only the in-frame ones, dropping some. The table lists 100,000 or so clones, around 81% of them singletons. Material: peripheral blood, obtained after recovery from COVID-19. The receptors come from a human donor who had recovered from COVID-19.

This chain links TRBV3-1 (or the pseudogene TRBV3-2) with TRBJ1-1, with D possibly TRBD1 on 5 matching bases. The CDR3 length is 13 residues. Per the germline V gene, CDR1 is LGHDT and CDR2 is YNNKEL (reference sequence). The ends were cut back, 0 bases at V and 8 bases at J, with 10 bases in the middle. For the CDR3, the DNA is TGTGCCAGCAGCCAAGACAGGGACCTAGAAGCTTTCTTT. Its protein product is CASSQDRDLEAFF.

V gene TRBV7-9 combines with J gene TRBJ2-1; TRBD1 is a possible D gene (5 bases). Germline V gives CDR1 SEHNR, CDR2 FQNEAQ (reference sequence). The CDR3 spans 13 residues. V was trimmed by 4 bases and J by 7 bases, leaving 11 bases between them. CDR3 loop: CASSYRQSNEQFF. As DNA, the CDR3 is TGTGCCAGCAGCTATCGACAGTCAAATGAGCAGTTCTTC.

The V gene is TRBV14, the J gene TRBJ1-4, with D tentatively TRBD1 (5 bases). CDR3 length: 14 amino acids. V was cut by 0 bases and J by 3 bases, with 5 bases left in between. Germline V gene lookup returns CDR1 SGHDN and CDR2 FVKESK. The CDR3 coding sequence is TGTGCCAGCAGCCAAGAGGGGGCTAATGAAAAACTGTTTTTT. This translates into CASSQEGANEKLFF.

The gene calls are TRBV2 and TRBJ1-1; D remains unclear. The V gene lost 7 bases and the J gene lost 11 bases, with 14 bases spanning the gap. Germline V gene data show CDR1 as SNHLY and CDR2 as FYNNEI. The CDR3 has 11 amino acids. The CDR3 loop reads CASNGLTRAFF. CDR3 coding DNA: TGTGCCAGCAACGGACTGACGAGGGCTTTCTTT.

The rearrangement uses TRBV9 and TRBJ2-1; the match to TRBD2 covers 12 bases. There are 14 residues in the CDR3. V lost 0 bases and J lost 10; bases outside the gene matches: 2. The germline V gene encodes CDR1 SGDLS and CDR2 YYNGEE. CDR3 coding DNA: TGTGCCAGCAGCGTAGGACTAGCGGGGGAGGAGCAGTTCTTC. This encodes CASSVGLAGEEQFF. Combining the CDR3 with reference TRBV9 and TRBJ2-1 gives the whole variable domain DSGVTQTPKHLITATGQRVTLRCSPRSGDLSVYWYQQSLDQGLQFLIQYYNGEERAKGNILERFSAQQFPDLHSELNLSSLELGDSALYFCASSVGLAGEEQFFGPGTRLTVL.

By sample share, this clone is medium-sized. This same CDR3 is encoded by further DNA sequences in the sample. The chain combines TRBV7-2 with TRBJ2-3; TRBD1 is a possible D gene (5 bases). V was shortened by 2 bases and J by 0 bases, with 6 bases between the two germline ends. The CDR3 covers 14 residues. Germline assignment: CDR1 SGHTA and CDR2 FQGNSA. Here the CDR3 DNA reads TGTGCCAGCAGCTTACAGGGAAGCACAGATACGCAGTATTTT. Residues: CASSLQGSTDTQYF.

This clone was seen a single time. The chain links TRBV7-2 to TRBJ1-5; possible D gene TRBD1, 5 bases. The germline CDR1 and CDR2 sequences are SGHTA and FQGNSA. The CDR3 consists of 15 residues. The V end was cut by 4 bases, the J end by 3 bases, with 13 bases between. The CDR3 sequence: CASSSGDSTNQPQHF. The DNA for the CDR3 is TGTGCCAGCAGCTCCGGAGACAGCACCAATCAGCCCCAGCATTTT.

This clone was seen only once. V gene TRBV9 combines with J gene TRBJ1-1; 7 bases fit TRBD1. The ends lost 3 bases at V and 0 bases at J; junction bases unmatched: 14. From germline, CDR1 is SGDLS and CDR2 YYNGEE. The CDR3 is 18 residues long. Here the CDR3 DNA reads TGTGCCAGCAGCGGATACATAGCAGGGGGGAAATTGAACACTGAAGCTTTCTTT. Translation gives CASSGYIAGGKLNTEAFF.

Only a few counts were recorded for this clone. This chain uses TRBV6-5 with TRBJ1-5; D gene uncertain. The CDR3 is 14 amino acids. In germline, CDR1 is MNHEY, CDR2 SVGAGI. Trimming removed 8 bases from V and 1 base from J, with 12 bases in between. CDR3 amino acids: CASRRAVSNQPQHF. The CDR3 coding sequence is TGTGCCAGCCGTAGGGCGGTAAGCAATCAGCCCCAGCATTTT.

V is TRBV28 and J is TRBJ1-2; D is unresolved. The germline CDR1 and CDR2 sequences are MDHEN and SYDVKM. The CDR3 loop spans 13 amino acids. V lost 6 bases and J 3 bases, leaving 11 bases between the germline ends. The CDR3 DNA sequence: TGTGCCAGCAGCCTTGGGGTTGACTATGGCTACACCTTC. Residues: CASSLGVDYGYTF.

The chain uses TRBV5-6 and TRBJ2-5, with D uncertain. V dropped 0 bases and J dropped 2 bases, with 8 bases sitting between them. Germline lookup yields CDR1 SGHDT and CDR2 YYEEEE. The CDR3 has 14 residues. CDR3 nucleotides: TGTGCCAGCAGCTTGGTGGTGGTTCAAGAGACCCAGTACTTC. Translation: CASSLVVVQETQYF.

The chain couples TRBV30 to TRBJ2-2; no reliable D call. There are 13 residues in the CDR3. V was cut by 0 bases and J by 8 bases, with 10 bases left in between. Germline-derived CDR1 and CDR2 are GTSNPN and SVGIG (reference sequence). CDR3 residues: CAWSVLSGGELFF. In DNA form, the CDR3 reads TGTGCCTGGAGTGTACTATCTGGGGGGGAGCTGTTTTTT. The whole variable domain, remainder taken from reference TRBV30 and TRBJ2-2, is SQTIHQWPATLVQPVGSPLSLECTVEGTSNPNLYWYRQAAGRGLQLLFYSVGIGQISSEVPQNLSASRPQDRQFILSSKKLLLSDSGFYLCAWSVLSGGELFFGEGSRLTVL.

In this sample, this clone turned up a few times. The chain carries TRBV6-2 or TRBV6-3 and TRBJ2-5, with D possibly being TRBD1 (6 bases). The V gene's germline CDR1 is MNHEY and CDR2 SVGEGT. The CDR3 length is 13 residues. The ends were cut back, 4 bases at V and 1 base at J, with 7 bases in the middle. The CDR3 protein is CASSWTAQETQYF. DNA of the CDR3: TGTGCCAGCAGTTGGACAGCCCAAGAGACCCAGTACTTC.

This chain connects TRBV6-2 or TRBV6-3 to TRBJ2-4, with 10 bases matching TRBD2. Trimming cost V 2 bases and J 5 bases; bases outside gene matches: 9. The length of the CDR3 is 17 residues. CDR1 and CDR2 (germline): MNHEY, SVGEGT. This chain's CDR3 is CASSYERGGLKQNIQYF. CDR3 sequence (DNA): TGTGCCAGCAGTTACGAGCGGGGGGGCCTCAAACAAAACATTCAGTACTTC.

This clone was observed a single time. This chain links TRBV6-2 or TRBV6-3 with TRBJ2-2, with D possibly TRBD1 on 5 matching bases. The V gene lost 4 bases and the J gene lost 6 bases, with 9 bases spanning the gap. This CDR3 is built from 13 residues. The germline V gene has CDR1 MNHEY and CDR2 SVGEGT. CDR3 sequence: CASSLQAPGELFF. In DNA form, the CDR3 reads TGTGCCAGCAGTTTACAGGCTCCCGGGGAGCTGTTTTTT.

This clone was seen a single time. CDR3: CASSPDRADTQYF. The CDR3 region has the DNA TGTGCCAGCAGCCCTGACAGGGCAGATACGCAGTATTTT. The rearrangement links TRBV28 to TRBJ2-3; 7 positions agree with TRBD1. Germline assignment: CDR1 MDHEN and CDR2 SYDVKM. The CDR3 contains 13 residues. J was trimmed by 4 bases and V by 6 bases; bases with no gene match: 4.

The chain uses TRBV7-9 and TRBJ1-5; D call uncertain. V shed 0 bases and J shed 0 bases, with 15 bases lying between them. Germline V gives CDR1 SEHNR, CDR2 FQNEAQ (reference sequence). The length of the CDR3 is 18 residues. Here the CDR3 DNA reads TGTGCCAGCAGCTTAGCGCCGATAACGGGGAATAGCAATCAGCCCCAGCATTTT. Translating it yields CASSLAPITGNSNQPQHF.

This chain connects TRBV28 to TRBJ2-5; 7 nucleotides match TRBD2. The germline CDR1 and CDR2 sequences are MDHEN and SYDVKM. The CDR3 has 18 amino acids. With V trimmed by 5 bases and J by 4 bases, 19 bases remained unmatched. CDR3 DNA: TGTGCCAGCAGTCTTACCCGGTTGGGGACTAATTACCGAGAGACCCAGTACTTC. Encoded protein: CASSLTRLGTNYRETQYF.

The chain combines TRBV30 with TRBJ1-6, with D unclear. Germline assignment: CDR1 GTSNPN and CDR2 SVGIG (reference sequence). This CDR3 spans 14 amino acids. Between the trimmed V and J ends, which lost 1 base and 7 bases, there was a span of 11 bases. CDR3: CAWSAGRANSPLHF. CDR3 bases: TGTGCCTGGAGTGCCGGACGGGCCAATTCACCCCTCCACTTT.

V usage is TRBV5-6 and J usage is TRBJ1-2, with D maybe TRBD1 (6 bases). Trimming cost V 6 bases and J 7 bases, with 13 bases left between them. The CDR3 length is 12 residues. The germline V gene has CDR1 SGHDT and CDR2 YYEEEE. The CDR3 bases are TGTGCCAGCAACCCGGGGGCGGGTGGCTACACCTTC. It specifies CASNPGAGGYTF.

The chain carries TRBV24-1 and TRBJ2-2, with 7 bases that match TRBD2. The CDR3 is 15 amino acids. Germline CDR1 and CDR2: KGHDR and SFDVKD. V was pared by 4 bases and J by 2 bases, with 3 bases of the junction left unmatched. The CDR3 reads CATSEGGSNTGELFF. DNA of the CDR3: TGTGCCACCAGTGAGGGAGGGTCTAACACCGGGGAGCTGTTTTTT.

This chain joins TRBV19 and TRBJ2-1, with 11 positions matching TRBD2. Trimming took 2 bases from V and 4 from J; bases not matched to a gene: 7. CDR3 length: 17 residues. CDR1 and CDR2 (germline): LNHDA, SQIVND (reference sequence). This chain's CDR3 is CASSIRPLAGGYNEQFF. CDR3 sequence (DNA): TGTGCCAGTAGTATAAGGCCCCTAGCGGGGGGTTACAATGAGCAGTTCTTC.

V gene TRBV19 combines with J gene TRBJ1-1, with a weak D call TRBD1 (6 bases). The CDR3 covers 14 residues. The germline V and J ends were trimmed by 6 bases and 1 base, with 12 bases remaining between them. CDR1 is LNHDA, CDR2 SQIVND, per germline (reference sequence). CDR3 sequence (DNA): TGTGCCAGTAGGTCTTACAGGGAGAACACTGAAGCTTTCTTT. Amino acid sequence: CASRSYRENTEAFF.

The chain has TRBV2 and TRBJ1-6; no clear D. Germline V gene data show CDR1 as SNHLY and CDR2 as FYNNEI. This CDR3 has 18 residues. V lost 8 bases, J lost 0 bases, and 20 bases lay in between. CDR3: CASSTGVRFSSYNSPLHF. DNA for the CDR3: TGTGCCAGCTCCACCGGGGTCAGGTTCAGCTCCTATAATTCACCCCTCCACTTT.

The gene calls are TRBV7-2 and TRBJ2-5; no clear D. The CDR3 has 14 residues. V was cut by 2 bases and J by 1 base, with 8 bases left in between. Germline CDR1 reads SGHTA; CDR2 reads FQGNSA. CDR3 nucleotide sequence: TGTGCCAGCAGCTTAAGGGTGGCCCAAGAGACCCAGTACTTC. Translating gives CASSLRVAQETQYF.

This chain joins TRBV5-4 and TRBJ2-7, with D possibly TRBD1 on 6 matching bases. The CDR3 contains 16 residues. The V end was cut by 4 bases, the J end by 5 bases, with 22 bases between. Germline V gene lookup returns CDR1 SGHNT and CDR2 YYREEE (reference sequence). CDR3 protein: CASSPGPGVGLDEQYF. The CDR3 region has the DNA TGTGCCAGCAGCCCAGGCCCAGGGGTCGGGTTGGACGAGCAGTACTTC.

The chain combines TRBV6-5 with TRBJ2-2; the D call may be TRBD1 or TRBD2 (5 bases each). This CDR3 region has 14 residues. The V end lost 8 bases, the J end lost 3 bases, and 13 bases lay between the germline ends. The germline V gene has CDR1 MNHEY and CDR2 SVGAGI. CDR3 sequence reads: CASGETEDTGELFF. For the CDR3, the DNA is TGTGCCAGCGGGGAGACAGAGGACACCGGGGAGCTGTTTTTT.